One and the same sample provided the 2 T cell receptor beta chains below, sequenced in a study of cytomegalovirus exposure and HLA in healthy donors (TCRdb year 2017). Library creation used the immunoSEQ multiplex PCR assay. This immuneACCESS table, as held by TCRdb, lists in-frame sequences with V and J called but not all clones. Of the missing ones, under half trace to an unresolved V gene in checked studies; the others have no known cause. The table for this sample lists about 58,000 clones; about 88% of them were counted only once. The biggest ten clones account for about 1% of the sample. Input material: PBMCs. The receptor set was obtained from a man aged 18 to 35 in good health and CMV-seronegative.

The chain is built from TRBV11-1 and TRBJ2-7, with 10 nucleotides matching TRBD2. Unmatched junction bases numbered 6, after V lost 5 bases and J lost 2 bases. The CDR3 has 15 amino acids. CDR1 and CDR2 (germline): SGHAT, FQDESV (reference sequence). The DNA of the CDR3 is TGTGCCAGCAGCCGTACTAGCGGGGATACCTACGAGCAGTACTTC. Translated, it gives CASSRTSGDTYEQYF. Using reference TRBV11-1 and TRBJ2-7 for the parts outside the CDR3, the full variable domain is EAEVAQSPRYKITEKSQAVAFWCDPISGHATLYWYRQILGQGPELLVQFQDESVVDDSQLPKDRFSAERLKGVDSTLKIQPAELGDSAMYLCASSRTSGDTYEQYFGPGTRLTVT.

For the CDR3, the DNA is TGCAGCGTTATGAGTTCCTACGAGCAGTACTTC. Its translation: CSVMSSYEQYF. J is TRBJ2-7 and V is TRBV29-1; D call uncertain. V shed 5 bases and J shed 1 base, with 6 bases lying between them. CDR1 and CDR2 from the germline V gene are SQVTM and ANQGSEA. The CDR3 has 11 residues.